This TCR beta chain emerged from a study of blood T cell repertoires in COVID-19. Study in general: T cells, B-cell-depleted T cells, or PBMCs supplied cDNA or gDNA.

Per the original methods: Amplification of reference gene primers was used by the study to estimate nucleated cell counts. Sequencing was performed with immunoSEQ multiplex PCR; in TCRdb, only in-frame clones are kept and a portion is missing. That table gives V, J and clone size, and the DNA gave D and trimming. The sample lists approximately 190,000 clones, around 80% occurring once. Germline V gives CDR1 MNHEY, CDR2 SVGAGI. The CDR3 consists of 13 residues. Trimming shortened V by 9 bases and J by 0 bases, and 11 bases separated the two germline ends. This chain links TRBV6-5 with TRBJ1-1; no definite D call. The origin of this receptor is a human donor in a cohort sampled during active COVID-19. The sequencing input was peripheral blood. CDR3 in DNA: TGTGCCAGAATCGCCAGGATGAACACTGAAGCTTTCTTT. As protein: CARIARMNTEAFF.